The source of this T cell receptor beta chain is a study of Tregs in tolerant kidney transplant recipients. Unstimulated regulatory T cells (CD4+CD25+CD127-), CD4+CD25- non-regulatory cells, CD4 and CD8 cells were FACS-sorted from thawed PBMCs. Sequencing used immunoSEQ multiplex PCR; TCRdb keeps in-frame clones, though not all of them. The data show 90,000 to 120,000 clones, nearly 90% seen once. General observations from the study: Biological reproducibility was not directly addressed, but technical replication error appeared minimal.

This CDR3 contains 18 residues. CDR1 MRHNA and CDR2 SNTAGT come from the germline V gene. Losses at the gene ends were 8 bases for V and 9 bases for J; bases not matched to a gene: 21. On this clone: Antigen specificity is unknown.

The clonotype was recovered from a human donor who received a combined kidney and bone marrow transplant. The gene calls are TRBV6-4 and TRBJ2-7, with 14 bases fitting TRBD2. The input for sequencing was CD4+ T cells from blood, taken before the transplant. CDR3 residues: CASPLPPPQTSGRAGQYF. The CDR3 DNA sequence: TGTGCCAGCCCACTTCCACCCCCCCAGACTAGCGGGAGGGCCGGGCAGTACTTC.